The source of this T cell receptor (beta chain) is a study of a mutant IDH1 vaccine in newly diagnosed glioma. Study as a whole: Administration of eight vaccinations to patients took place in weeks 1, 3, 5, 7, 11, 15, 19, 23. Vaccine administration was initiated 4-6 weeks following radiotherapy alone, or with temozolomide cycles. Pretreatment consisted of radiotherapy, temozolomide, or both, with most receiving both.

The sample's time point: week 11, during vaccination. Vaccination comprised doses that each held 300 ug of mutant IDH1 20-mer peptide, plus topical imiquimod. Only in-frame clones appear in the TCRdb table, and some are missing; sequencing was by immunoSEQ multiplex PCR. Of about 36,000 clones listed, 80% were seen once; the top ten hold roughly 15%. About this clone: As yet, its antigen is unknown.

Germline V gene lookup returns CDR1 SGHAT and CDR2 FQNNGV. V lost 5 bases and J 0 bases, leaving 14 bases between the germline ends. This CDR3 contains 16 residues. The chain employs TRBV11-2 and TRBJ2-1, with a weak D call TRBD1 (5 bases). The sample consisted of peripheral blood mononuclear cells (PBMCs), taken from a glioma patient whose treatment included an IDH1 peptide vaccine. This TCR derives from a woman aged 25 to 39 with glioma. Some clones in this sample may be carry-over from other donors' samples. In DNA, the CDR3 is TGTGCCAGCAGCGAAGGGGCAGCAAGCTCCTACAATGAGCAGTTCTTC. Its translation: CASSEGAASSYNEQFF.